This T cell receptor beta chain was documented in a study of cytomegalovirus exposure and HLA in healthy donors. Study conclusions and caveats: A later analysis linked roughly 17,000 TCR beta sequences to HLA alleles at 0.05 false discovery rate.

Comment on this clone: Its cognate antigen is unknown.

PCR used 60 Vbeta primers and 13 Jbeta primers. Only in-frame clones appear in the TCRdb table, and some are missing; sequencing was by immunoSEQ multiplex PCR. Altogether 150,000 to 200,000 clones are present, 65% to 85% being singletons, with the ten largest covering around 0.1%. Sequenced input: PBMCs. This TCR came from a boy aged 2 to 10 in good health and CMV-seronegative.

DNA for the CDR3: TGTGCCAGCAGCGTTGTTGTCTCAACAGGGGGAGGCTACACCTTC. It yields the protein CASSVVVSTGGGYTF. The chain employs TRBV5-5 and TRBJ1-2, with TRBD1 matching 8 bases. CDR1 and CDR2 from the germline V gene are SGHKS and YYEKEE (reference sequence). The CDR3 is 15 amino acids. The V segment lost 4 bases and the J segment 8 bases; nucleotides outside the gene matches: 13.